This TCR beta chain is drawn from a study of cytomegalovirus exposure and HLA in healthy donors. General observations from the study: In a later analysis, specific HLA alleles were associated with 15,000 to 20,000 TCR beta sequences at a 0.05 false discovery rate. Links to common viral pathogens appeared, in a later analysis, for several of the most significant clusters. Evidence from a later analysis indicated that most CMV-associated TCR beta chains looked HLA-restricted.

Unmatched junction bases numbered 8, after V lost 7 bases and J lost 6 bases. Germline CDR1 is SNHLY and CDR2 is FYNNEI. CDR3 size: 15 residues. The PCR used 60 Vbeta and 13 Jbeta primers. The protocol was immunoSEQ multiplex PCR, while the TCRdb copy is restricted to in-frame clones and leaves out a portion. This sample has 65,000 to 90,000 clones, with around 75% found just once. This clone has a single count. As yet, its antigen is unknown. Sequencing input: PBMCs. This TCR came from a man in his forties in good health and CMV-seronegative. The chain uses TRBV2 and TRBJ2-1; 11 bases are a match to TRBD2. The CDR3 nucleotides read TGTGCCAGCAAGGTAGCGGGGGGGACGGGCAATGAGCAGTTCTTC. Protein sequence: CASKVAGGTGNEQFF.